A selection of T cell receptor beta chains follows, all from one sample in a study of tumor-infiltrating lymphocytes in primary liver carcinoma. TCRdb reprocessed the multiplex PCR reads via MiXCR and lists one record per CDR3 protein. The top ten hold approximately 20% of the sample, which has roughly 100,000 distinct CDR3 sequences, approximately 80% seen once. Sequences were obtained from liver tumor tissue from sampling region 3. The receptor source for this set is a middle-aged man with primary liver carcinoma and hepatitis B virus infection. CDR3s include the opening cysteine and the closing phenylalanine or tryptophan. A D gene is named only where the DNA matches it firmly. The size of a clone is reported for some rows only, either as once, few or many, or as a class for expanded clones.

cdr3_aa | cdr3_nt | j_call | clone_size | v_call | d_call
CSSSPVAETKYF | TGTTCCAGCAGCCCTGTCGCGGAGACCAAGTACTTC | TRBJ2-5 | NA | TRBV6-6 | NA
CRIVSGGQETQYF | TGCAGGATTGTTTCGGGAGGTCAAGAGACCCAGTACTTC | TRBJ2-5 | NA | TRBV29-1 | TRBD2
CASSLAPGGGSPFHF | TGTGCTAGCAGCTTGGCCCCTGGGGGGGGTTCACCCTTCCACTTT | TRBJ1-6 | NA | TRBV5-6 | NA
CRVVGRTNQPQHF | TGCAGGGTTGTCGGACGGACCAATCAGCCCCAGCATTTT | TRBJ1-5 | once | TRBV29-1 | NA
CASRQGARYNEQFF | TGTGCCAGCCGACAAGGGGCGAGGTACAATGAGCAGTTCTTC | TRBJ2-1 | NA | TRBV12-3/TRBV12-4 | NA
CTSSSWDTGRNSPLHF | TGCACCAGCAGCTCCTGGGACACGGGAAGGAACTCACCACTCCACTTT | TRBJ1-6 | once | TRBV4-3 | NA
CSVATRSDQETHYF | TGCAGCGTTGCGACTAGGAGTGACCAAGAGACCCATTACTTC | TRBJ2-5 | NA | TRBV29-1 | NA
CSVMSARKRNYGYTF | TGCAGCGTTATGAGTGCGAGGAAGAGGAACTATGGCTACACTTTC | TRBJ1-2 | NA | TRBV29-1 | NA
CSSSRDREGTF | TGTAGCTCCTCAAGGGACAGGGAGGGAACCTTC | TRBJ1-2 | few | TRBV29-1 | TRBD1
CSVRRLVNEQFF | TGCAGTGTTAGACGGTTGGTGAATGAACAGTTCTTC | TRBJ2-1 | NA | TRBV20-1 | NA
CPSILLAGTYNEQFF | TGTCCCAGCATCTTACTAGCGGGGACATACAATGAGCAGTTCTTC | TRBJ2-1 | NA | TRBV6-5 | TRBD2
CASSLPLGNNSPLHF | TGTGCCAGCAGTTTACCACTGGGCAATAATTCACCCCTCCACTTT | TRBJ1-6 | many | TRBV28 | NA
CANSAGGTTEALF | TGTGCCAACAGCGCAGGGGGGACTACTGAAGCTCTCTTT | TRBJ1-1 | NA | TRBV6-6 | TRBD1
CANRWISNTEAFF | TGTGCCAACAGGTGGATTTCGAACACTGAAGCTTTCTTT | TRBJ1-1 | NA | TRBV6-5 | NA
CASSQGQGAWNEQFF | TGCGCCAGCAGCCAAGGACAGGGGGCTTGGAATGAGCAGTTCTTC | TRBJ2-1 | many | TRBV4-1 | TRBD1
CSVEDGRANTQAFF | TGCAGCGTTGAAGATGGGAGAGCTAACACACAAGCTTTCTTT | TRBJ1-1 | NA | TRBV29-1 | NA
CASRVVGVRGDTQYF | TGTGCCAGTAGGGTAGTGGGAGTTCGCGGTGATACGCAGTATTTT | TRBJ2-3 | NA | TRBV5-4 | NA
CAYRSNEQFF | TGTGCCTATAGGTCCAATGAGCAGTTCTTC | TRBJ2-1 | NA | TRBV15 | NA
CASSRLSGSNTNQPQYF | TGTGCCAGCAGCCGCCTTTCAGGGAGCAATACCAATCAGCCCCAGTATTTT | TRBJ2-3 | NA | TRBV12-3/TRBV12-4 | NA
CTSSYSLGGETYEQYF | TGTACCAGCAGTTACTCCCTCGGAGGGGAGACCTACGAGCAGTACTTC | TRBJ2-7 | NA | TRBV6-5 | NA
CASSRPAWEGTYGHTF | TGTGCCAGCAGCCGCCCCGCTTGGGAGGGAACATATGGCCACACCTTC | TRBJ1-2 | NA | TRBV4-2 | NA
CASVKGQYQETQYF | TGTGCCAGCGTTAAGGGACAGTACCAAGAGACCCAGTACTTC | TRBJ2-5 | NA | TRBV12-3/TRBV12-4 | TRBD1
CASNAGLVKETQYF | TGTGCCAGCAATGCAGGACTAGTCAAGGAGACCCAGTACTTC | TRBJ2-5 | NA | TRBV6-1 | TRBD2
CANSPTGGTGNTIYF | TGCGCCAACAGTCCTACAGGGGGTACTGGTAACACCATATATTTT | TRBJ1-3 | NA | TRBV4-1 | TRBD1
CSVGQGWGMGYGYTF | TGCAGCGTTGGGCAGGGCTGGGGCATGGGCTATGGCTACACCTTC | TRBJ1-2 | medium-sized | TRBV29-1 | NA
CASGEWDTQYF | TGTGCCAGTGGTGAATGGGATACGCAGTATTTT | TRBJ2-3 | medium-sized | TRBV6-5 | NA
CATSARQGQTEAFF | TGTGCCACCAGCGCACGACAGGGGCAGACTGAAGCTTTCTTT | TRBJ1-1 | NA | TRBV5-6 | TRBD1